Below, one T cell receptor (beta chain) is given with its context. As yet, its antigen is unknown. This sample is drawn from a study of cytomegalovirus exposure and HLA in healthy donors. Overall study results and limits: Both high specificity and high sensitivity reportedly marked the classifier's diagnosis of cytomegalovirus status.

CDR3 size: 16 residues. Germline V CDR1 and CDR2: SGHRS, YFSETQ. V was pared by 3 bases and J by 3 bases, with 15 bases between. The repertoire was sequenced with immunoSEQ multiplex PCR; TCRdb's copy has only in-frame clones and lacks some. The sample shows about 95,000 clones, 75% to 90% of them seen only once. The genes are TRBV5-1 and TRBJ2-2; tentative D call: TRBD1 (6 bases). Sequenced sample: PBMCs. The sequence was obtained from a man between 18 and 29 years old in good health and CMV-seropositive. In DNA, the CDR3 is TGCGCCAGCAGCTACATCCAGGGGAGTTACACCGGGGAGCTGTTTTTT. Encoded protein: CASSYIQGSYTGELFF.